Below, 27 T cell receptor beta chains from the same sample are listed, as sequenced in a study of early T cells in non-severe SARS-CoV-2 infection. Each CDR3 protein gets one entry after TCRdb re-called the 5' RACE reads with MiXCR. Of approximately 45,000 distinct CDR3 sequences listed, approximately 6.9% are singletons. Sequencing was performed on whole blood. The origin of the receptors is an adult who was a healthcare worker with PCR-confirmed SARS-CoV-2 infection or an uninfected control (not recorded which).

This clonotype turned up a few times. A much larger clone differs from this one at a single base, so this may be a read error. This chain connects TRBV18 to TRBJ1-1; 11 bases agree with TRBD1. The CDR3 runs 15 residues. Per the germline V gene, CDR1 is KGHSH and CDR2 is LQKENI. Germline trimming cut 4 bases from V and 7 bases from J; bases unmatched to any gene: 8. The CDR3 coding sequence is TGTGCCAGCTCACTTGGGACAGGGGGTCCCAGTGAAGCTTTCTTT. This sequence encodes CASSLGTGGPSEAFF.

The chain combines TRBV6-6 with TRBJ2-3, with 9 nucleotides matching TRBD2. Trimming at V came to 6 bases and at J to 3 bases, leaving 10 bases not matched to a gene. This CDR3 comprises 16 residues. The germline V gene has CDR1 MNHNY and CDR2 SVGAGI (reference sequence). CDR3 in amino acids: CASRTYIAGETDTQYF. In nucleotides, the CDR3 is TGTGCCAGCAGGACCTATATAGCGGGGGAAACAGATACGCAGTATTTT.

This rearrangement joins TRBV2 to TRBJ2-1, with D uncertain. The CDR3 has 11 amino acids. V was cut by 10 bases and J by 0 bases, with 4 bases left in between. Germline assignment: CDR1 SNHLY and CDR2 FYNNEI. The CDR3 reads CATHSYNEQFF. The CDR3 DNA follows: TGTGCCACCCACTCCTACAATGAGCAGTTCTTC.

This chain joins TRBV11-3 and TRBJ2-7, with D unclear. This CDR3 has 12 amino acids. V lost 5 bases, J lost 4 bases, and 9 bases lay in between. Germline V gene data show CDR1 as SGHNT and CDR2 as YENEEA. CDR3 in DNA: TGTGCCAGCAGCCTTTCCGGATACGAGCAGTACTTC. Translated, it gives CASSLSGYEQYF.

This clonotype was detected many times. V usage is TRBV29-1 and J usage is TRBJ2-7; a weak D match, TRBD1 (5 bases). This CDR3 region has 13 residues. Germline loops: CDR1 SQVTM, CDR2 ANQGSEA. The germline V and J ends were trimmed by 1 base and 3 bases, with 10 bases remaining between them. CDR3: CSVEAQGIYEQYF. The DNA for the CDR3 is TGCAGCGTTGAAGCGCAGGGCATCTACGAGCAGTACTTC.

This clonotype showed up just a few times. V usage is TRBV4-3 and J usage is TRBJ1-4; no firm D call. Per the germline V gene, CDR1 is LGHNA and CDR2 is YSLEER. The CDR3 loop spans 14 amino acids. V lost 0 bases, J lost 8 bases, and 10 bases lay in between. CDR3 residues: CASSQDPRGEKLFF. CDR3 DNA: TGCGCCAGCAGCCAAGATCCTCGAGGGGAAAAACTGTTTTTT.

This clonotype was seen at least ten times. The chain is built from TRBV7-6 and TRBJ2-2; 7 nucleotides match TRBD1. V lost 5 bases to trimming and J lost 1 base; unmatched junction nucleotides: 4. There are 15 residues in the CDR3. CDR1 and CDR2 (germline): SGHVS, FNYEAQ. CDR3 sequence (DNA): TGTGCCAGCAGCCACGACAGGGAGAACACCGGGGAGCTGTTTTTT. This gives the protein CASSHDRENTGELFF.

This clonotype was seen ten or more times. V usage is TRBV6-5 and J usage is TRBJ1-4; 7 nucleotides agree with TRBD1. Germline V CDR1 and CDR2: MNHEY, SVGAGI. The CDR3 is 15 residues long. The J segment lost 4 bases and the V segment lost 6 bases, leaving 8 bases of the junction unmatched. CDR3 in amino acids: CASRSRSGGNEKLFF. Written as DNA, the CDR3 is TGTGCCAGCAGGTCCCGCTCAGGGGGTAATGAAAAACTGTTTTTT.

This CDR3 is CASSFGAGPNEQYF. In DNA form, the CDR3 reads TGTGCCAGCAGCTTCGGGGCAGGTCCTAACGAGCAGTACTTC. This chain connects TRBV11-2 to TRBJ2-7, with D perhaps TRBD1 or TRBD2 (5 bases each). The V gene's germline CDR1 is SGHAT and CDR2 FQNNGV. V was clipped by 3 bases and J by 5 bases, with 14 bases between them. The CDR3 length is 14 residues.

V gene TRBV5-1 combines with J gene TRBJ1-2; D not certain. The CDR3 covers 12 residues. The germline V and J ends were trimmed by 4 bases and 8 bases, with 12 bases remaining between them. Germline assignment: CDR1 SGHRS and CDR2 YFSETQ. CDR3 region: CASSPPGGGYTF. The CDR3 DNA follows: TGCGCCAGCAGCCCCCCGGGAGGGGGCTACACCTTC.

A few counts support this clonotype. The genes are TRBV7-9 and TRBJ1-1; 7 positions agree with TRBD1. The length of the CDR3 is 11 residues. The V and J ends lost 5 bases and 7 bases, in that order; junction bases with no gene match: 1. The germline V gene encodes CDR1 SEHNR and CDR2 FQNEAQ (reference sequence). The CDR3, as DNA: TGTGCCAGCAGCGGGGACAGTGAAGCTTTCTTT. As protein: CASSGDSEAFF.

Ten or more counts support this clonotype. This sequence joins TRBV7-9 and TRBJ1-2, with D unresolved. Between the trimmed V and J ends, which lost 2 bases and 7 bases, there was a span of 14 bases. The length of the CDR3 is 14 residues. Germline loops: CDR1 SEHNR, CDR2 FQNEAQ (reference sequence). The CDR3 region has the DNA TGTGCCAGCAGCTTATCGGCCGGTACTTCTGGCTACACCTTC. This gives the protein CASSLSAGTSGYTF.

The V and J genes are TRBV20-1 and TRBJ2-4, with 11 bases lining up with TRBD1. The CDR3 loop spans 14 amino acids. The V and J ends lost 5 bases and 9 bases, in that order; junction bases with no gene match: 9. Germline CDR1 and CDR2: DFQATT and SNEGSKA (reference sequence). The CDR3 loop is CSAGQGALWGIQYF. The DNA of the CDR3 is TGCAGTGCTGGACAGGGGGCGCTTTGGGGCATTCAGTACTTC.

The rearrangement uses TRBV13 and TRBJ1-3; D not resolved. The CDR3 is 15 residues long. Trimming stripped 3 bases from V and 4 bases from J, with 13 bases between. Germline CDR1 is PRHDT and CDR2 is FYEKMQ (reference sequence). The CDR3 sequence is CASSFESRSGNTIYF. CDR3 bases: TGTGCCAGCAGCTTCGAGAGCCGGTCAGGAAACACCATATATTTT.

This clonotype occurred many times. J is TRBJ1-1 and V is TRBV4-3; TRBD1 aligns across 7 bases. CDR3 length: 16 amino acids. V gave up 1 base and J gave up 3 bases; unmatched junction bases: 8. The germline V gene has CDR1 LGHNA and CDR2 YSLEER. The CDR3 loop reads CASSQVFRTGDTEAFF. The CDR3 nucleotides are TGCGCCAGCAGCCAAGTTTTTCGTACAGGGGACACTGAAGCTTTCTTT.

This clonotype was observed many times. The chain recombines TRBV29-1 with TRBJ1-2, with D unresolved. This CDR3 region has 12 residues. Trimming shortened V by 2 bases and J by 8 bases, and 12 bases separated the two germline ends. CDR1 and CDR2 from the germline V gene are SQVTM and ANQGSEA. The CDR3 bases are TGCAGCGTTGAAAGGACGGTATGGGGCTACACCTTC. This translates into CSVERTVWGYTF.

This clonotype has a handful of counts. The CDR3 loop reads CASSPRAGSYEQYF. In nucleotides, the CDR3 is TGTGCCAGCTCACCCCGGGCGGGATCCTACGAGCAGTACTTC. The chain is built from TRBV18 and TRBJ2-7, with D maybe TRBD2 (6 bases). The V gene's germline CDR1 is KGHSH and CDR2 LQKENI. Deletions cut 3 bases from V and 1 base from J, with 10 bases between. The CDR3 sequence is 14 residues long. The whole variable domain, remainder taken from reference TRBV18 and TRBJ2-7, is NAGVMQNPRHLVRRRGQEARLRCSPMKGHSHVYWYRQLPEEGLKFMVYLQKENIIDESGMPKERFSAEFPKEGPSILRIQQVVRGDSAAYFCASSPRAGSYEQYFGPGTRLTVT.

There are many counts of this clonotype. The genes are TRBV3-1 and TRBJ2-2; D not resolved. Trimming left V 4 bases short and J 1 base short, with 10 bases between. The CDR3 is 15 amino acids. Germline V gene data show CDR1 as LGHDT and CDR2 as YNNKEL (reference sequence). The CDR3 nucleotides read TGTGCCAGCAGCCCCGGCTGGCAGAACACCGGGGAGCTGTTTTTT. Amino acid sequence: CASSPGWQNTGELFF.

Ten or more counts support this clonotype. J is TRBJ1-1 and V is TRBV29-1, with D hard to call. The ends were cut back, 0 bases at V and 1 base at J, with 12 bases in the middle. The CDR3 has 15 amino acids. Germline V CDR1 and CDR2: SQVTM, ANQGSEA. Here the CDR3 reads CSVEDRRVSNTEAFF. CDR3 bases: TGCAGCGTTGAAGATCGGCGGGTCTCGAACACTGAAGCTTTCTTT.

This clonotype has just a few counts. The chain employs TRBV25-1 and TRBJ1-1, with D uncertain. Germline values: CDR1 MGHDK, CDR2 SYGVNS. The V gene lost 2 bases and the J gene lost 3 bases, with 10 bases spanning the gap. There are 14 residues in the CDR3. CDR3 amino acids: CASSERGTYTEAFF. In DNA, the CDR3 is TGTGCCAGCAGTGAACGCGGAACTTACACTGAAGCTTTCTTT.

The gene calls are TRBV20-1 and TRBJ2-5, with D possibly TRBD2 on 6 matching bases. This CDR3 comprises 13 residues. Germline values: CDR1 DFQATT, CDR2 SNEGSKA (reference sequence). V was trimmed by 5 bases and J by 6 bases, leaving 16 bases between them. The CDR3 sequence: CSAGGGARQTQYF. For the CDR3, the DNA is TGCAGTGCTGGGGGAGGAGCTCGTCAGACCCAGTACTTC.

This chain connects TRBV5-4 to TRBJ2-2, with TRBD1 matching 7 bases. This CDR3 comprises 17 residues. CDR1 is SGHNT and CDR2 is YYREEE in the germline V gene (reference sequence). The V gene end was trimmed by 4 bases and the J gene end by 3 bases; junction bases not matched to a gene: 12. CDR3 residues: CASSLGARGWDTGELFF. The CDR3 DNA reads TGTGCCAGCAGCCTGGGCGCCAGGGGGTGGGACACCGGGGAGCTGTTTTTT.

This clonotype was seen at least ten times. The chain uses TRBV7-9 and TRBJ1-4; D is unresolved. This CDR3 region has 15 residues. The germline V and J ends were trimmed by 6 bases and 0 bases, with 11 bases remaining between them. Germline V lookup: CDR1 SEHNR, CDR2 FQNEAQ (reference sequence). CDR3 amino acids: CASRPNLATNEKLFF. In nucleotides, the CDR3 is TGTGCCAGCAGACCCAACCTTGCAACTAATGAAAAACTGTTTTTT.

The sample holds many counts of this clonotype. The chain links TRBV7-2 to TRBJ2-3; perhaps TRBD2 as D (7 bases). The V gene's germline CDR1 is SGHTA and CDR2 FQGNSA. This CDR3 is 15 amino acids long. The V and J ends lost 4 bases and 6 bases respectively, with 17 bases between them. The CDR3 DNA follows: TGTGCCAGCAGCTCACCCCGGGGGGCCGGTGATACGCAGTATTTT. Its protein is CASSSPRGAGDTQYF.

With respect to this clonotype: This may come from a read error, since a much larger clone is one base off. The chain carries TRBV11-2 and TRBJ2-7, with a tentative D call TRBD1 (5 bases). This CDR3 has 15 residues. Germline CDR1 and CDR2: SGHAT and FQNNGV. CDR3 in DNA: TGTACCAGCAGCTTAGGCCTACAGGTTTCCTACGAGCAGTACTTC. Encoded protein: CTSSLGLQVSYEQYF.

This clonotype showed up just a few times. V usage is TRBV12-3 or TRBV12-4 and J usage is TRBJ2-7, with 7 bases identical to TRBD1. CDR3 length: 12 amino acids. After removal of 4 bases from V and 8 bases from J, the junction contained 5 bases not matched to a gene. The CDR3, as DNA: TGTGCCAGCAGTTCAAACAGGGGAAAGCAGTACTTC. Protein: CASSSNRGKQYF.

The chain is built from TRBV29-1 and TRBJ2-7, with no clear D. V dropped 2 bases and J dropped 2 bases, with 7 bases sitting between them. The CDR3 extends over 12 amino acids. Germline V lookup: CDR1 SQVTM, CDR2 ANQGSEA. The CDR3, as DNA: TGCAGCGTTGAAACAGACACCTACGAGCAGTACTTC. Its protein is CSVETDTYEQYF.